This T cell receptor beta chain was identified during a study of T cells in Graves' hyperthyroidism and ophthalmopathy. Germline CDR1 and CDR2: LGHDT and YNNKEL (reference sequence). V lost 4 bases, J lost 4 bases, and 14 bases lay in between. The CDR3 consists of 14 residues. Absence of ophthalmopathy progression within 18 months defined stable Graves' hyperthyroidism. Patients were excluded for uncontrolled infection, other autoimmune disease, pregnancy or lactation. Diagnostic assessment was based on clinical symptoms, serum thyroxine and TRAb, thyroid ultrasound and orbital computed tomography. PBMCs stemmed from 10 ml fresh peripheral blood. This clonotype was observed many times. Amplified TCR beta CDR3 regions came from RNA transcripts. First-round RT-PCR targeting the TCR CDR3 was performed with the HTBI primer set. TCRdb re-derived calls from the multiplex PCR reads in MiXCR, one entry per CDR3 protein. The data contain fewer than 600,000 distinct CDR3 sequences, around 14% of them singletons.

The sequencing input was blood. The TCR originated in a young woman with Graves' hyperthyroidism. V gene TRBV3-1 combines with J gene TRBJ2-7; TRBD1 is a possible D gene (6 bases). This CDR3 is CASSLEGQSYEQYF. The CDR3 region has the DNA TGTGCCAGCAGCCTTGAAGGACAGTCGTACGAGCAGTACTTC.